This T cell receptor (beta chain) came from a study of blood T cells in healthy people across ages. General study points: Per million T cells, the diversity of TCR beta decreased roughly linearly as age advanced. In these data, TCR beta diversity tracked strongly with naive T cell percentage. Both higher diversity and more naive CD4+ cells marked long-lived donors when set against aged donors.

Donors were healthy Caucasian individuals from Russia aged about 6 to 95. A note on this clonotype: Its antigen is currently unknown.

Germline trimming cut 0 bases from V and 10 bases from J; bases unmatched to any gene: 10. The CDR3 contains 16 residues. In germline, CDR1 is DFQATT, CDR2 SNEGSKA (reference sequence). Primers used in a second PCR of about 7 to 12 cycles were a sample-barcoded 5' primer and a J-beta primer mix. TCRdb called the 5' RACE reads again in MiXCR, with one record for every CDR3 protein. The profile covers about 680,000 distinct CDR3 sequences, with approximately 50% appearing a single time and approximately 32% taken by the ten largest. The sequencing input was blood. The V call is TRBV20-1, the J call TRBJ2-1; 12 bases align to TRBD2. The sequence was collected from a woman aged 55-69 years in good health. CDR3 residues: CSARDLTSGRIHEQFF. DNA for the CDR3: TGCAGTGCTAGAGATCTAACTAGCGGGAGGATCCACGAGCAGTTCTTC.